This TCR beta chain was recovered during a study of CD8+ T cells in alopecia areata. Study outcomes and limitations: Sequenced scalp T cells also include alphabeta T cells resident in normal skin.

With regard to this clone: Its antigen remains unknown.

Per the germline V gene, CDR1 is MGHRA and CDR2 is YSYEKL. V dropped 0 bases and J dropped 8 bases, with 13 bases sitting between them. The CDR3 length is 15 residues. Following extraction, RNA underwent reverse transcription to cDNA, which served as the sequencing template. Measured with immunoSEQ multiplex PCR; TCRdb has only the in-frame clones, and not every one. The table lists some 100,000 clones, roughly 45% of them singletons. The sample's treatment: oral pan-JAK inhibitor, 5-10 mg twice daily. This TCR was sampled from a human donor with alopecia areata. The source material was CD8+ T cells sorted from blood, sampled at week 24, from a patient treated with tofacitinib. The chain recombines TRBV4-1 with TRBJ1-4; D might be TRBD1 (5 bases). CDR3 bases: TGCGCCAGCAGCCAAGATATCGGCACAGGAGAAAAACTGTTTTTT. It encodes CASSQDIGTGEKLFF.